The rows below give T cell receptor beta chains drawn from one sample of a study of OX40 agonist ivuxolimab in advanced cancers. Produced via immunoSEQ multiplex PCR; TCRdb's table is partial and in-frame only. The table includes about 98,000 clones, around 85% detected once. The starting material was CD4+ or CD8+ T cells sorted from blood, obtained in a trial of the OX40 agonist ivuxolimab. The receptors were sampled from an adult with an advanced solid tumor such as melanoma, head and neck, liver or kidney cancer. CDR3s include the opening cysteine and the closing phenylalanine or tryptophan. The D gene is left open where the match is weak.

j_call,d_call,v_call,cdr3_aa
TRBJ2-1,TRBD2,TRBV11-3,CASSLDHRASGGNEQFF
TRBJ2-7,TRBD2,TRBV28,CASTPGEGYFYEQYF
TRBJ2-1,TRBD2,TRBV18,CASSPSGLAENNEQFF
TRBJ1-1,TRBD1,TRBV10-3,CAISESTGGTEAFF
TRBJ2-5,TRBD1,TRBV5-1,CASSFGQVTQETQYF
TRBJ2-5,NA,TRBV4-2,CASSQDGRGSETQYF
TRBJ2-3,TRBD2,TRBV6-5,CASSSIGRTDTQYF
TRBJ2-1,TRBD1,TRBV7-2,CASSSPGTGFIGEQFF
TRBJ2-3,NA,TRBV7-9,CASSYSGFTDTQYF
TRBJ1-5,NA,TRBV7-2,CASSLGAGEGNQPQHF
TRBJ1-1,TRBD1,TRBV28,CASSSQGARTEAFF
TRBJ1-2,NA,TRBV28,CASTSGTPGDYGYTF
TRBJ2-3,NA,TRBV27,CASSFRADTTDTQYF
TRBJ2-1,TRBD2,TRBV19,CARRDCGRTYNEQFF
TRBJ2-4,TRBD2,TRBV5-4,CASSPGRASDIQYF
TRBJ2-5,NA,TRBV7-9,CASSFRGGETQYF
TRBJ2-2,NA,TRBV4-2,CASSLTTDNTGELFF
TRBJ1-5,NA,TRBV19,CASSDQLGGNQPQHF
TRBJ1-5,NA,TRBV2,CASSRGEPQHF
TRBJ2-3,NA,TRBV7-2,CASSFQGGDTQYF
TRBJ2-7,TRBD2,TRBV10-3,CAISQASGINEQYF
TRBJ1-5,NA,TRBV19,CASSPGGQSYQPQHF
TRBJ1-4,NA,TRBV4-2,CASSQDGGGTNEKLFF
TRBJ2-1,NA,TRBV9,CASSVETSNEQFF
TRBJ2-3,TRBD2,TRBV9,CASSVGWAGGGDTQYF
TRBJ2-5,NA,TRBV18,CASSRAGLSETQYF
TRBJ1-1,NA,TRBV20-1,CSGARNTEAFF
TRBJ1-1,TRBD1,TRBV29-1,CSVEEVRGTEAFF
TRBJ1-4,NA,TRBV2,CASSWGRSEKLFF
TRBJ1-2,TRBD1,TRBV18,CASSPATGPNYGYTF
TRBJ1-1,NA,TRBV5-5,CASSRNWRGDTEAFF
TRBJ2-1,TRBD2,TRBV7-6,CASGGDLAGANEQFF
TRBJ1-1,TRBD1,TRBV29-1,CSVDRTGAINTEAFF
TRBJ2-2,NA,TRBV7-3,CASSLTAGTNTGELFF
TRBJ2-3,TRBD2,TRBV14,CASSPTSGSTDTQYF
TRBJ2-6,NA,TRBV19,CASSIGYSGANVLTF
TRBJ2-6,TRBD2,TRBV5-1,CASSPRGGGANVLTF
TRBJ1-2,NA,TRBV5-4,CASSLGQGGYGYTF
TRBJ2-5,NA,TRBV9,CASSVGLQETQYF
TRBJ2-5,TRBD1,TRBV27,CASRRQGETQYF
TRBJ2-5,NA,TRBV27,CASSLSWTYQETQYF
TRBJ1-2,TRBD1,TRBV4-3,CASSQAPGQTGYTF
TRBJ2-4,NA,TRBV6-1,CASSPPAKNIQYF
TRBJ2-2,NA,TRBV2,CASSVDSANTGELFF
TRBJ2-1,NA,TRBV14,CASSQAGNEQFF
TRBJ1-5,TRBD1,TRBV25-1,CASSENTGVSNQPQHF
TRBJ2-1,TRBD2,TRBV6-5,CASRTSSGPSDEQFF
TRBJ2-3,NA,TRBV14,CASSQATTDTQYF
TRBJ1-4,NA,TRBV7-2,CASSSRAEKLFF
TRBJ2-2,TRBD1,TRBV4-3,CASSQEGGVTGELFF
TRBJ2-5,TRBD1,TRBV19,CASSRKGQGAQSETQYF